Below, 23 T cell receptor beta chains from the same sample are listed, as sequenced in a study of cytomegalovirus exposure and HLA in healthy donors. 13 Jbeta primers and 60 Vbeta primers were used for the PCR. TCRdb's copy holds only in-frame clones and misses some; the assay was immunoSEQ multiplex PCR. This table holds 100,000 to 150,000 clones. Source material: PBMCs. These receptors were collected from a woman aged 40 to 50 in good health and CMV-seronegative.

V usage is TRBV10-3 and J usage is TRBJ1-4, with D possibly TRBD1 on 5 matching bases. The CDR3 has 15 residues. V gave up 0 bases and J gave up 8 bases, with 13 bases separating them. Per the germline V gene, CDR1 is ENHRY and CDR2 is SYGVKD. The CDR3 DNA follows: TGTGCCATCAGTGAGTCGGCAGGGATAGGAGAAAAACTGTTTTTT. Protein sequence: CAISESAGIGEKLFF.

The V call is TRBV19, the J call TRBJ1-3; TRBD1 aligns across 7 bases. The CDR3 has 14 residues. The junction had 11 bases not matched to a gene; V was cut back by 8 bases and J by 7 bases. Looked up from germline, CDR1 is LNHDA and CDR2 is SQIVND (reference sequence). The DNA of the CDR3 is TGTGCCAGTTCCCGGGACAGCCTATGGAACACCATATATTTT. Protein product: CASSRDSLWNTIYF.

V usage is TRBV5-1 and J usage is TRBJ1-2; D remains ambiguous. The germline V and J ends were trimmed by 0 bases and 6 bases, with 9 bases remaining between them. Germline assignment: CDR1 SGHRS and CDR2 YFSETQ. This CDR3 contains 13 residues. DNA of the CDR3: TGCGCCAGCAGCTTGGATGGGAGGAATGGCTACACCTTC. Amino acids: CASSLDGRNGYTF.

A remark on this clone: This same CDR3 is encoded by further DNA sequences in the sample. This chain connects TRBV5-4 to TRBJ1-1; 9 bases align to TRBD1. The V segment lost 0 bases and the J segment 0 bases; nucleotides outside the gene matches: 3. CDR1 and CDR2 (germline): SGHNT, YYREEE (reference sequence). The length of the CDR3 is 16 residues. This CDR3 reads CASSLEGQGMNTEAFF. As DNA, the CDR3 is TGTGCCAGCAGCTTGGAGGGACAGGGTATGAACACTGAAGCTTTCTTT.

The chain uses TRBV7-2 and TRBJ2-3; the D gene is possibly TRBD1 (6 bases). The CDR3 is 15 residues long. Trimming left V 3 bases short and J 1 base short, with 11 bases between. Germline CDR1 SGHTA, CDR2 FQGNSA. CDR3 amino acids: CASSFTGPGTDTQYF. The CDR3, as DNA: TGTGCCAGCAGCTTTACAGGGCCGGGCACAGATACGCAGTATTTT.

The genes are TRBV4-1 and TRBJ1-1; D is undetermined. V was shortened by 3 bases and J by 0 bases, with 8 bases between the two germline ends. The CDR3 is 14 amino acids. CDR1 MGHRA and CDR2 YSYEKL come from the germline V gene. The CDR3: CASSQFSVNTEAFF. The CDR3, as DNA: TGCGCCAGCAGCCAGTTCTCCGTGAACACTGAAGCTTTCTTT.

This chain's CDR3 is CASSLGQGGGYTF. The CDR3 nucleotides read TGTGCCAGCAGCCTCGGACAGGGCGGAGGCTACACCTTC. This sequence joins TRBV14 and TRBJ1-2, with 8 bases aligning to TRBD1. Looked up from germline, CDR1 is SGHDN and CDR2 is FVKESK. V shed 4 bases, J shed 8 bases, and the junction held 6 bases outside the gene matches. The length of the CDR3 is 13 residues. Using reference TRBV14 and TRBJ1-2 for the parts outside the CDR3, the full variable domain is EAGVTQFPSHSVIEKGQTVTLRCDPISGHDNLYWYRRVMGKEIKFLLHFVKESKQDESGMPNNRFLAERTGGTYSTLKVQPAELEDSGVYFCASSLGQGGGYTFGSGTRLTVV.

The rearrangement joins TRBV14 to TRBJ2-7; possible D gene TRBD1, 6 bases. The V gene lost 4 bases and the J gene lost 4 bases, with 8 bases spanning the gap. Looked up from germline, CDR1 is SGHDN and CDR2 is FVKESK. This CDR3 is 12 amino acids long. The CDR3 region has the DNA TGTGCCAGCAGCCTGCAGGGGTACGAGCAGTACGTC. It yields the protein CASSLQGYEQYV.

The CDR3 DNA is TGTGCCAGTAGTATCCCGACAGGGGACTCCTACAATGAGCAGTTCTTC. It translates to CASSIPTGDSYNEQFF. This chain links TRBV19 with TRBJ2-1; 8 positions agree with TRBD1. In germline, CDR1 is LNHDA, CDR2 SQIVND (reference sequence). CDR3 length equals 16 residues. Trimming cost V 3 bases and J 0 bases; bases outside gene matches: 4.

The chain uses TRBV5-6 and TRBJ2-3; perhaps TRBD2 as D (7 bases). The V gene's germline CDR1 is SGHDT and CDR2 YYEEEE. V lost 0 bases to trimming and J lost 5 bases, with 13 bases between them. The CDR3 contains 15 residues. CDR3 loop: CASSLVGGPKDTQYF. The CDR3 DNA follows: TGTGCCAGCAGCTTGGTGGGGGGGCCTAAAGATACGCAGTATTTT.

This chain links TRBV5-4 with TRBJ1-1, with 7 bases lining up with TRBD1. Germline CDR1 is SGHNT and CDR2 is YYREEE (reference sequence). The CDR3 length is 16 residues. With V trimmed by 4 bases and J by 2 bases, 11 bases remained unmatched. The DNA for the CDR3 is TGTGCCAGCAGCCCCCGAGGCAGGACAGGCAACACTGAAGCTTTCTTT. The encoded protein is CASSPRGRTGNTEAFF.

The chain has TRBV4-2 and TRBJ1-4; a weak D match, TRBD1 (6 bases). V was pared by 2 bases and J by 8 bases, with 15 bases between. Germline assignment: CDR1 LGHNA and CDR2 YNFKEQ. The length of the CDR3 is 15 residues. The CDR3 nucleotides are TGTGCCAGCAGCCAACCCCCCAGGGGTGGAGAAAAACTGTTTTTT. As protein: CASSQPPRGGEKLFF.

As regards this clone: Germline and junction disagree at one end, which may indicate a read error. The V gene is TRBV4-2, the J gene TRBJ1-4; no reliable D call. The germline CDR1 and CDR2 sequences are LGHNA and YNFKEQ. The CDR3 runs 16 residues. The CDR3 loop is CAGSHFELTDNEKLFF. DNA for the CDR3: TGTGCCGGCAGCCACTTCGAACTCACAGATAATGAAAAACTGTTTTTT.

The chain links TRBV5-4 to TRBJ1-1; TRBD1 is a possible D gene (6 bases). CDR3 length: 16 amino acids. Germline V gene lookup returns CDR1 SGHNT and CDR2 YYREEE (reference sequence). Between the trimmed V and J ends, which lost 1 base and 0 bases, there was a span of 13 bases. CDR3 sequence reads: CASSLPGASMNTEAFF. CDR3 nucleotides: TGTGCCAGCAGCTTGCCAGGGGCATCAATGAACACTGAAGCTTTCTTT.

The rearrangement joins TRBV5-4 to TRBJ2-7; a possible D gene is TRBD1 (6 bases). The CDR3 extends over 16 amino acids. V was clipped by 0 bases and J by 4 bases, with 17 bases between them. Per germline, CDR1 SGHNT and CDR2 YYREEE (reference sequence). DNA of the CDR3: TGTGCCAGCAGCTTGGGAACAGGGATTCTCGGGTACGAGCAGTACGTC. Residues: CASSLGTGILGYEQYV.

The chain links TRBV18 to TRBJ2-5, with D unresolved. V was pared by 2 bases and J by 4 bases, with 5 bases between. Germline CDR1 reads KGHSH; CDR2 reads LQKENI. The CDR3 length is 12 residues. The CDR3 region is CASSPGRETQYF. CDR3 DNA sequence: TGTGCCAGCTCACCAGGCAGAGAGACCCAGTACTTC.

This chain's CDR3 is CASSLGLAGGETQYF. The CDR3 nucleotides are TGTGCCAGCAGTTTAGGGCTAGCGGGGGGAGAGACCCAGTACTTC. J is TRBJ2-5 and V is TRBV27, with 11 nucleotides matching TRBD2. The J segment lost 4 bases and the V segment lost 2 bases, leaving 3 bases of the junction unmatched. In germline, CDR1 is MNHEY, CDR2 SMNVEV (reference sequence). The CDR3 has 15 amino acids.

This chain joins TRBV6-5 and TRBJ1-5, with 8 bases aligning to TRBD1. The CDR3 runs to 13 residues. The V gene's germline CDR1 is MNHEY and CDR2 SVGAGI. Unmatched junction bases numbered 8, after V lost 6 bases and J lost 10 bases. The CDR3 loop is CASRVDRVGPQHF. In DNA, the CDR3 is TGTGCCAGCAGAGTGGACAGGGTCGGACCCCAGCATTTT.

The chain employs TRBV9 and TRBJ2-5, with D perhaps TRBD1 (6 bases). This CDR3 region has 14 residues. Germline assignment: CDR1 SGDLS and CDR2 YYNGEE. V shed 0 bases and J shed 3 bases, with 9 bases lying between them. DNA of the CDR3: TGTGCCAGCAGCGTAGCAGGGGTCAAAGAGACCCAGTACTTC. This codes for CASSVAGVKETQYF.

The chain recombines TRBV29-1 with TRBJ2-3; 12 bases are a match to TRBD2. This CDR3 is 15 amino acids long. Germline-derived CDR1 and CDR2 are SQVTM and ANQGSEA. With V trimmed by 4 bases and J by 3 bases, 5 bases remained unmatched. CDR3 residues: CSVGASGGGTDTQYF. The CDR3 DNA is TGCAGCGTTGGGGCTAGCGGGGGGGGTACAGATACGCAGTATTTT.

This rearrangement joins TRBV7-3 to TRBJ2-1, with 9 bases aligning to TRBD2. The V and J ends lost 5 bases and 7 bases, in that order; junction bases with no gene match: 3. Germline lookup yields CDR1 SGHTA and CDR2 FQGTGA. The CDR3 consists of 13 residues. DNA of the CDR3: TGTGCCAGCAGCACGGGACTAGCTAATGAGCAGTTCTTC. Protein sequence: CASSTGLANEQFF.

CDR3 residues: CASSVEGGRANSPLHF. The CDR3 DNA sequence: TGTGCCAGCAGCGTAGAGGGTGGGAGGGCGAATTCACCCCTCCACTTT. This sequence joins TRBV9 and TRBJ1-6; D call uncertain. V gave up 0 bases and J gave up 7 bases, with 14 bases separating them. Looked up from germline, CDR1 is SGDLS and CDR2 is YYNGEE. CDR3 size: 16 residues.

V is TRBV5-1 and J is TRBJ1-3, with TRBD1 matching over 10 bases. CDR3 length: 17 amino acids. Germline CDR1 SGHRS, CDR2 YFSETQ. J lost 1 base, V lost 0 bases, and 4 bases had no gene match. The CDR3 loop is CASSLGGTGASGNTIYF. The CDR3 bases are TGCGCCAGCAGCTTGGGTGGGACAGGGGCATCTGGAAACACCATATATTTT.